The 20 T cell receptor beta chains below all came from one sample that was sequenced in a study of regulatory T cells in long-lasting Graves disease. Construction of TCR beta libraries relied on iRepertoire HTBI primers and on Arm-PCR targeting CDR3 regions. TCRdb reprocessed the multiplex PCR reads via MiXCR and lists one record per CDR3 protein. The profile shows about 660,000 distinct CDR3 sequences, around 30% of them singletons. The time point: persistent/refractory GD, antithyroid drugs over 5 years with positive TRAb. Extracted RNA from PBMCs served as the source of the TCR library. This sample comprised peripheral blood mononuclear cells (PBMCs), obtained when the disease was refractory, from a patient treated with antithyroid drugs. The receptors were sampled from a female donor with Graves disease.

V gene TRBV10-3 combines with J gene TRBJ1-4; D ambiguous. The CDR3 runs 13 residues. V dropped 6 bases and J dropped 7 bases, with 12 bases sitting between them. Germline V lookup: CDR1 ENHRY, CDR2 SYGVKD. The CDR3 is CAIRREMGEKLFF. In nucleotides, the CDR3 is TGTGCCATCAGGCGGGAAATGGGTGAAAAACTGTTTTTT.

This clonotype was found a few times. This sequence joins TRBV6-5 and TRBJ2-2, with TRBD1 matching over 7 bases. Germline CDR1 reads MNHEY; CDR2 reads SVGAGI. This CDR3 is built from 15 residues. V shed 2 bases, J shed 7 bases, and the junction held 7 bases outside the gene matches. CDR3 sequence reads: CASSYTGAVRGELFF. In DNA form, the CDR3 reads TGTGCCAGCAGTTACACAGGGGCCGTTCGCGGGGAGCTGTTTTTT.

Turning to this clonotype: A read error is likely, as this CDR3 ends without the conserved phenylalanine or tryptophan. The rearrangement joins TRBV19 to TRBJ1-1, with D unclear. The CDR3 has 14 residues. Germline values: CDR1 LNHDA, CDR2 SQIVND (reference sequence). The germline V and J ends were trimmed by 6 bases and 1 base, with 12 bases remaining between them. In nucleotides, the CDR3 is TGTGCCAGTAGCCTCGTCGCAGGGAACACTGAAGCTTTCCTT. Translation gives CASSLVAGNTEAFL.

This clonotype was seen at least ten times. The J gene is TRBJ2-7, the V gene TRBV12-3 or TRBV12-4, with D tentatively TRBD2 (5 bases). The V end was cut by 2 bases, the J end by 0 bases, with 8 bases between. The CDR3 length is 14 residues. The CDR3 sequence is CASSLRDPSYEQYF. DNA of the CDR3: TGTGCCAGCAGTTTACGGGATCCCTCCTACGAGCAGTACTTC.

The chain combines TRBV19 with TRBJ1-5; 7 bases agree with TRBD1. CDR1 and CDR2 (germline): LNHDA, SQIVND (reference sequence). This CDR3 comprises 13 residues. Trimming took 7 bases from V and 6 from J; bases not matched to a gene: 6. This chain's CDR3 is CASTQGVSQPQHF. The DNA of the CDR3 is TGTGCCAGTACCCAGGGGGTAAGTCAGCCCCAGCATTTT.

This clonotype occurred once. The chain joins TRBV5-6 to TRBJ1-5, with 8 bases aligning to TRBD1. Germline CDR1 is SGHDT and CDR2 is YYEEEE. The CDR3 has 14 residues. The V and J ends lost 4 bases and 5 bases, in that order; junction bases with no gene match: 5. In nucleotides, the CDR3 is TGTGCCAGCAGCACGGGACAGGAACATCAGCCCCAGCATTTT. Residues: CASSTGQEHQPQHF.

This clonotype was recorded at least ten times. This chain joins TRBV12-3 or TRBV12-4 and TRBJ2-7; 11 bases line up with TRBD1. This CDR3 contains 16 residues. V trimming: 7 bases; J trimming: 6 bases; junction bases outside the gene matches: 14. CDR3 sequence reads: CASMDRGRGVLSEQYF. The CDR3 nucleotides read TGTGCCAGCATGGACAGGGGGCGCGGCGTTCTCTCCGAGCAGTACTTC.

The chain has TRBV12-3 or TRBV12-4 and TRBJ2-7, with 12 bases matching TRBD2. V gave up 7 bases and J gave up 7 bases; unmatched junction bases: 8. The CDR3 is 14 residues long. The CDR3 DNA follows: TGTGCCAGCACCTGGACTAGCGGGGCCCTGGAGCAGTACTTC. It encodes CASTWTSGALEQYF.

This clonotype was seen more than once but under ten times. The CDR3 loop is CASSFYRNQETQYF. The CDR3 DNA is TGTGCCAGCAGCTTCTACAGAAACCAAGAGACCCAGTACTTC. The rearrangement uses TRBV5-4 and TRBJ2-5; D uncertain. The CDR3 length is 14 residues. V gave up 2 bases and J gave up 0 bases, with 8 bases separating them. Germline V lookup: CDR1 SGHNT, CDR2 YYREEE (reference sequence).

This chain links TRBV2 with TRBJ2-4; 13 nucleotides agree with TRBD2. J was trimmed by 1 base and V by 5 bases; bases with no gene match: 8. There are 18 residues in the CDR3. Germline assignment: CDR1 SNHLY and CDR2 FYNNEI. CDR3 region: CASSSGLAGVVAKNIQYF. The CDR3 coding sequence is TGTGCCAGCAGTTCCGGACTAGCGGGAGTGGTTGCCAAAAACATTCAGTACTTC.

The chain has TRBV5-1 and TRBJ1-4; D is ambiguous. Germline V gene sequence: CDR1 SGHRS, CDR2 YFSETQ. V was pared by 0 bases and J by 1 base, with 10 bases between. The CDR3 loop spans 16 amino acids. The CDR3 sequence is CASSLAGRGTNEKLFF. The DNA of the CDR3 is TGCGCCAGCAGCTTGGCGGGCCGGGGAACTAATGAAAAACTGTTTTTT.

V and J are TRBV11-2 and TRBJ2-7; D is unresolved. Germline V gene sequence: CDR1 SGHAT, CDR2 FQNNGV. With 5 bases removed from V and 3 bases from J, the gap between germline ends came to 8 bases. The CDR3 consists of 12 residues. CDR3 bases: TGTGCCAGCAGCCATACTGACTACGAGCAGTACTTC. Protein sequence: CASSHTDYEQYF.

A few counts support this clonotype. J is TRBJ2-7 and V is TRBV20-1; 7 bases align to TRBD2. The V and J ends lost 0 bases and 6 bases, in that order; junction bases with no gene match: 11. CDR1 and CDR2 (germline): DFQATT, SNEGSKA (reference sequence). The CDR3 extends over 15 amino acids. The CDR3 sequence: CSARDPGGRRSEQYF. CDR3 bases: TGCAGTGCTAGAGATCCGGGCGGGAGAAGGAGCGAGCAGTACTTC.

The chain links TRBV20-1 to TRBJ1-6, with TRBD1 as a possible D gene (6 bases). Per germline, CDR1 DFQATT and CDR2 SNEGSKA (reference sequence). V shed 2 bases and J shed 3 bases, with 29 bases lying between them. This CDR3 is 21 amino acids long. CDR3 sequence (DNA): TGCAGTGCTAGATATACAGGGAGGGAAGGAAATAGAGTTTTCTATAATTCACCCCTCCACTTT. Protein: CSARYTGREGNRVFYNSPLHF.

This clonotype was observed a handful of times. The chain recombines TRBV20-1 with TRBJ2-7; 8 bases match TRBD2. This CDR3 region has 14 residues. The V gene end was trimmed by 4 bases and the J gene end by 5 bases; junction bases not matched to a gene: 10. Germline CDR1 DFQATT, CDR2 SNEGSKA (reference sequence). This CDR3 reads CSAIVGGRQDEQYF. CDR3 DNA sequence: TGCAGTGCTATAGTCGGCGGGAGGCAGGACGAGCAGTACTTC.

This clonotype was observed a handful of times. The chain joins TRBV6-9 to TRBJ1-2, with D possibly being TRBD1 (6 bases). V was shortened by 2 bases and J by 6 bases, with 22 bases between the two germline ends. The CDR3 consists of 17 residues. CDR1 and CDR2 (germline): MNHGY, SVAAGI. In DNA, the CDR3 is TGTGCCAGCAGTTATCGGTTCGGCAGACAGGCCGCTAATGGCTACACCTTC. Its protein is CASSYRFGRQAANGYTF.

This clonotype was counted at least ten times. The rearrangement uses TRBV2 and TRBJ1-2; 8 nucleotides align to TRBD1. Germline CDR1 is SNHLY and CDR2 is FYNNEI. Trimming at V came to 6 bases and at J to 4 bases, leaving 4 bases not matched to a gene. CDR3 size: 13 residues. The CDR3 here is CASRPGQVYGYTF. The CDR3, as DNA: TGTGCCAGCAGGCCGGGACAGGTCTATGGCTACACCTTC.

The CDR3 DNA reads as TGTGCCAGCAGTTATAGCCCCGGTGAAGCTTTCTTT. This sequence encodes CASSYSPGEAFF. The rearrangement uses TRBV6-5 and TRBJ1-1; D gene uncertain. Germline CDR1 is MNHEY and CDR2 is SVGAGI. The CDR3 consists of 12 residues. Trimming stripped 3 bases from V and 7 bases from J, with 9 bases between.

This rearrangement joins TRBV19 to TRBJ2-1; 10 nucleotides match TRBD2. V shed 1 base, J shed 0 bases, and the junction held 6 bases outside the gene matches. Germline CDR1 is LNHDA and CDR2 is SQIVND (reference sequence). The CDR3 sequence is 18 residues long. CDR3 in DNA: TGTGCCAGTAGTATAGTACTACTAGCGGGGTCCTCCTACAATGAGCAGTTCTTC. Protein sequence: CASSIVLLAGSSYNEQFF.

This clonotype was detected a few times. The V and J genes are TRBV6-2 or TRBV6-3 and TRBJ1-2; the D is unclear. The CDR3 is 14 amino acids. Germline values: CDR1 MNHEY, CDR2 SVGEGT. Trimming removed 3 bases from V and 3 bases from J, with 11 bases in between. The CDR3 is CASSYRQVDYGYTF. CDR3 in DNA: TGTGCCAGCAGTTATAGGCAGGTGGACTATGGCTACACCTTC.